This record covers a single TCR beta chain. Germline CDR1 is LNHDA and CDR2 is SQIVND (reference sequence). This CDR3 contains 14 residues. V shed 5 bases and J 4 bases; nucleotides not matched to a gene: 4. These data come from a study of blood T cell repertoires in COVID-19. Clones were sequenced by immunoSEQ multiplex PCR, and TCRdb holds only the in-frame ones, with some missing. The sample consists of about 220,000 clones, around four fifths of them appearing once. J is TRBJ2-7 and V is TRBV19, with 11 bases identical to TRBD1. This TCR was sampled from a woman in her sixties or seventies who had recovered from COVID-19. Sequencing used peripheral blood. The CDR3 spells CASSVGTGGYEQYF. As DNA, the CDR3 is TGTGCCAGTAGTGTCGGGACAGGGGGGTACGAGCAGTACTTC.